This TCR beta chain was identified during a study of blood T cell repertoires in COVID-19. Study information: Spain, Italy and the United States supplied samples that represented acute and convalescent COVID-19. Sample material is recorded as cDNA or gDNA derived from T cells, B-cell-depleted T cells, or PBMCs.

In the original processing: Estimated nucleated cell counts came from reference gene primer amplification. Measured with immunoSEQ multiplex PCR; TCRdb has only the in-frame clones, and not every one. That table is the source of V, J and clone size, and D and trimming were worked out from the DNA. This table holds under 200,000 clones, less than 90% found once. The CDR3 has 15 residues. V gave up 7 bases and J gave up 0 bases, with 15 bases separating them. CDR1 is MNHEY and CDR2 is SVGAGI in the germline V gene. The receptor was isolated from a woman between 65 and 79 years old with acute or convalescent COVID-19. The sequencing sample was made of peripheral blood. The J gene is TRBJ1-1, the V gene TRBV6-5; tentative D call: TRBD1 (5 bases). The CDR3 DNA sequence: TGTGCCAGCAAAGGAGGGGTCAACATGAACACTGAAGCTTTCTTT. Translating it yields CASKGGVNMNTEAFF.